The sequence of this T cell receptor beta chain was determined in a study of T cell responses to AZD1222 COVID-19 vaccine. Study findings and constraints: Vaccine-related CD4 TCRs covered spike, predominating at 160-218 and 743-854. Clonal diversity may have been underestimated, and the donors were mostly white British, with more females than males.

TCRdb keeps only in-frame clones here, not all; method: immunoSEQ multiplex PCR. Among 15,000 to 20,000 clones, approximately 88% were seen once, and the ten largest hold more than 15%. Germline V gives CDR1 SGHRS, CDR2 YFSETQ. The CDR3 covers 16 residues. V dropped 0 bases and J dropped 2; count of bases not matched to a gene: 0. As concerns this clone: Its specificity is unknown.

The sequence was collected from an adult who received the AZD1222 COVID-19 vaccine. The sample was peripheral blood, taken 28 days after the second AZD1222 dose. The chain recombines TRBV5-1 with TRBJ2-6; 9 nucleotides agree with TRBD2. The CDR3 coding sequence is TGCGCCAGCAGCTTGGTAGCGGGAGCTGGGGCCAACGTCCTGACTTTC. Protein sequence: CASSLVAGAGANVLTF.